This TCR beta chain was captured by sequencing in a study of immune characterization of retroperitoneal liposarcoma. This clonotype was recorded many times. This CDR3 spans 14 amino acids. CDR1 and CDR2 from the germline V gene are MNHNS and SASEGT. The V gene lost 5 bases and the J gene lost 13 bases, with 21 bases spanning the gap. TCRdb passed the PCR reads through MiXCR, listing each CDR3 protein once. The data show 5,500 to 8,000 distinct CDR3 sequences, with about 26% seen just once and around a quarter held by the top ten. Sequenced input: tumor tissue. The clonotype originates from a female donor with retroperitoneal liposarcoma. The chain uses TRBV6-1 and TRBJ2-1; perhaps TRBD2 as D (5 bases). CDR3 sequence reads: CASSQPGYPVTQFF. The CDR3 coding sequence is TGTGCCAGCAGTCAACCGGGGTACCCTGTGACCCAGTTCTTC.